The T cell receptor beta chain described here comes from a study of blood T cell repertoires in COVID-19. Turning to the study itself: The samples span acute and convalescent COVID-19 from the United States, Italy and Spain. PBMCs, B-cell-depleted T cells, or T cells provided the cDNA or gDNA that made up the material.

The germline V gene encodes CDR1 SNHLY and CDR2 FYNNEI. The CDR3 length is 15 residues. Deletions cut 7 bases from V and 0 bases from J, with 13 bases between. Recovery among Cohort 3 donors was established by two negative PCRs, clearance, or symptom resolution. Clones were sequenced by immunoSEQ multiplex PCR, and TCRdb holds only the in-frame ones, with some missing. The repertoire holds just over 300,000 clones, with roughly 90% as singletons. The clonotype was recovered from a young woman who had recovered from COVID-19. The J gene is TRBJ1-5, the V gene TRBV2, with D hard to call. The sample was PBMCs or T cells enriched from blood (not recorded which). Here the CDR3 DNA reads TGTGCCAGCACACGCAGGCCCTATAGCAATCAGCCCCAGCATTTT. This sequence encodes CASTRRPYSNQPQHF.